Below are 25 T cell receptor beta chains sequenced from a single sample in a study of tumor and adjacent non-tumor tissue in lung cancer. No cell sorting was done before RNA was extracted from the tissue. More than 3 cm separated this lung sample from the edge of the tumor. TCRbeta libraries were built with three rounds of nested PCR, modified from ARM-PCR. One entry per CDR3 protein, called by TCRdb with MiXCR from the multiplex PCR reads. Among approximately 100,000 distinct CDR3 sequences listed, approximately 65% were seen once. The sample taken for sequencing was distant non-tumor lung tissue. These receptors originate from a man aged 25 to 40 with non-small cell lung cancer.

There are many counts of this clonotype. The genes are TRBV20-1 and TRBJ2-1; 8 positions match TRBD2. The CDR3 has 14 amino acids. CDR1 is DFQATT and CDR2 is SNEGSKA in the germline V gene (reference sequence). The V gene end was trimmed by 3 bases and the J gene end by 9 bases; junction bases not matched to a gene: 10. CDR3 loop: CSARGLGHGGEQFF. The CDR3 nucleotides read TGCAGTGCTAGGGGACTAGGCCACGGCGGTGAGCAGTTCTTC.

This clonotype was counted between two and nine times. A much larger clone is a single base away; this may be a read error. This chain uses TRBV20-1 with TRBJ2-3; D call uncertain. Germline V gene lookup returns CDR1 DFQATT and CDR2 SNEGSKA (reference sequence). The V end lost 5 bases, the J end lost 5 bases, and 14 bases lay between the germline ends. This CDR3 spans 13 amino acids. The CDR3 DNA reads TGCAGTGCTGGACGGAGTTCGGGAGATACGCAGTATTTT. This sequence encodes CSAGRSSGDTQYF.

Turning to this clonotype: The CDR3 does not end in the conserved phenylalanine or tryptophan, so this is likely a read error. This chain connects TRBV5-8 to TRBJ2-7, with no clear D. CDR1 is SGHTS, CDR2 YDEGEE, per germline. Trimming left V 3 bases short and J 0 bases short, with 10 bases between. The CDR3 has 14 residues. CDR3 residues: CASSWVGSSYEQYL. The DNA of the CDR3 is TGTGCCAGCAGCTGGGTCGGAAGCTCCTACGAGCAGTACCTC.

About this clonotype itself: Since no conserved phenylalanine or tryptophan closes the CDR3, a read error is the likely cause. The chain couples TRBV4-2 to TRBJ2-1; TRBD2 matches 10 bases. Germline trimming cut 6 bases from V and 2 bases from J; bases unmatched to any gene: 13. This CDR3 spans 18 amino acids. Germline CDR1 reads LGHNA; CDR2 reads YNFKEQ. CDR3 DNA sequence: TGTGCCAGCAGTCAACACCCTCATAGCGGGGGGACCTACAATGAGCAGTTCCTC. Residues: CASSQHPHSGGTYNEQFL.

As regards this clonotype: Compared with germline, one end of the junction differs, possibly owing to a read error. The chain links TRBV4-1 to TRBJ2-7; D is tentatively TRBD1 or TRBD2 (5 bases each). This CDR3 spans 16 amino acids. Germline lookup yields CDR1 MGHRA and CDR2 YSYEKL. CDR3 bases: TGCGCCAGCAGGCAGGACCTGCAGGGAGCGACCTATGAGCAGTACTTC. Protein sequence: CASRQDLQGATYEQYF.

This clonotype has ten or more counts. The chain recombines TRBV4-3 with TRBJ2-7; 9 positions match TRBD2. Germline lookup yields CDR1 LGHNA and CDR2 YSLEER. V shed 0 bases and J 3 bases; nucleotides not matched to a gene: 6. There are 16 residues in the CDR3. In DNA, the CDR3 is TGCGCCAGCAGCCAAGATCTGGCGGGGGGGGGCTACGAGCAGTACTTC. This translates into CASSQDLAGGGYEQYF.

The rearrangement links TRBV12-3 or TRBV12-4 to TRBJ2-7, with no clear D. The CDR3 has 11 amino acids. The CDR3 loop is CDSSPRYEQYF. The CDR3 DNA reads TGTGACAGTAGTCCCAGATACGAGCAGTACTTC.

About this clonotype: This may stem from a read error, because a much larger clone lies one nucleotide away. The chain joins TRBV5-1 to TRBJ2-7; 7 nucleotides match TRBD2. Looked up from germline, CDR1 is SGHRS and CDR2 is YFSETQ. The CDR3 covers 12 residues. CDR3 amino acids: CASSLSGREHYF. CDR3 coding DNA: TGCGCCAGCAGCTTGTCAGGGCGGGAGCACTACTTC.

In regard to this clonotype: At one of its ends the junction is not consistent with the germline gene, which may arise from a read error. The rearrangement uses TRBV6-5 and TRBJ1-6, with TRBD1 matching over 9 bases. This CDR3 comprises 15 residues. In germline, CDR1 is MNHEY, CDR2 SVGAGI. The CDR3 loop reads CASSYTTGGDSPLHF. DNA of the CDR3: TGTGCCAGTAGTTACACGACAGGGGGTGATTCACCCCTCCACTTT.

Comment on this clonotype: A much larger clonotype is one base distant, so this may be a read error. The gene calls are TRBV20-1 and TRBJ2-1; 8 bases fit TRBD2. The CDR3 is 12 amino acids. In germline, CDR1 is DFQATT, CDR2 SNEGSKA (reference sequence). The CDR3 loop reads CSLSGNDSEQFF. CDR3 bases: TGCAGCCTTAGCGGGAACGACAGTGAGCAGTTCTTC.

The chain employs TRBV24-1 and TRBJ2-7; D tentatively fits TRBD1 or TRBD2 (5 bases each). The CDR3 consists of 15 residues. CDR1 is KGHDR and CDR2 is SFDVKD in the germline V gene. V lost 5 bases and J 2 bases, leaving 15 bases between the germline ends. CDR3 DNA: TGTGCCACCAGTGTACCGGGACGGACCCCCTACGAGCAGTACTTC. Translated, it gives CATSVPGRTPYEQYF.

This clonotype was recorded once. The conserved closing phenylalanine or tryptophan is absent in this CDR3, likely reflecting a read error. The chain combines TRBV6-5 with TRBJ2-7, with TRBD1 identical over 11 bases. The CDR3 sequence is 15 residues long. Germline V gives CDR1 MNHEY, CDR2 SVGAGI. CDR3 coding DNA: TGTACCAGCAGTTACTCAGGACAGGGGGCCCACGAGCAGTACTTG. Translated: CTSSYSGQGAHEQYL.

As to this clonotype: As the CDR3 is not closed by the conserved phenylalanine or tryptophan, this likely results from a read error. No DNA is shown, since the ends of the CDR3 on it are uncertain; the CDR3 is the one TCRdb lists. V is TRBV29-1 and J is TRBJ2-7; the DNA was not used to check the table's D call, TRBD1. The CDR3 is 12 amino acids long, termini counted. The germline gives CDR1 SQVTM, CDR2 ANQGSEA. The CDR3 spells CSVTGTGYEQHS.

The DNA for the CDR3 is TGTGCCAGCAGCCCGAGGGTCAGGGGGAATGAGACCCAGTACTTC. Amino acid sequence: CASSPRVRGNETQYF. This chain connects TRBV11-2 to TRBJ2-5; 7 positions agree with TRBD1. Per germline, CDR1 SGHAT and CDR2 FQNNGV. Losses at the gene ends were 5 bases for V and 5 bases for J; bases not matched to a gene: 11. This CDR3 is 15 amino acids long.

This clonotype was picked up a small number of times. V gene TRBV11-1 combines with J gene TRBJ2-5; D uncertain. The V gene lost 2 bases and the J gene lost 5 bases, with 15 bases spanning the gap. The CDR3 sequence is 15 residues long. Germline CDR1 reads SGHAT; CDR2 reads FQDESV (reference sequence). CDR3 DNA sequence: TGTGCCAGCAGCTTAAGTGGTAATATAGGGGAGACCCAGTACTTC. This encodes CASSLSGNIGETQYF.

A word on this clonotype: At one end, the junction sequence differs from germline, possibly due to a read error. The CDR3 DNA reads as TGTGCCAGCCAATTGACAGGGGATAATTCGCCCCTCCACTTT. Translation gives CASQLTGDNSPLHF. This chain connects TRBV6-2 or TRBV6-3 to TRBJ1-6, with 8 bases fitting TRBD1. Germline lookup yields CDR1 MNHEY and CDR2 SVGEGT. The CDR3 has 14 residues.

This chain connects TRBV19 to TRBJ1-1; 7 nucleotides align to TRBD1. Germline CDR1 is LNHDA and CDR2 is SQIVND (reference sequence). This CDR3 is built from 17 residues. V lost 4 bases to trimming and J lost 5 bases; unmatched junction nucleotides: 16. The CDR3 here is CASSKTGTRGGNTEAFF. The CDR3 region has the DNA TGTGCCAGTAGTAAGACAGGGACTCGTGGCGGAAATACTGAAGCTTTCTTT.

This clonotype has just one count. Its ends do not fully match the called genes, so a read error is possible. The chain recombines TRBV20-1 with TRBJ2-3; D gene unclear. CDR1 and CDR2 from the germline V gene are DFQATT and SNEGSKA (reference sequence). The CDR3 is made up of 12 amino acids. The CDR3 is CSGILFSDMQYF. The CDR3 region has the DNA TGCAGTGGTATTTTATTTTCAGATATGCAGTATTTT.

Details on this clonotype: At one end, the junction sequence differs from germline, possibly due to a read error. V usage is TRBV29-1 and J usage is TRBJ1-2; D is unclear. Germline assignment: CDR1 SQVTM and CDR2 ANQGSEA. The CDR3 extends over 12 amino acids. The DNA of the CDR3 is TGCAGCGTTGGGGAAGAATACTATGTCTACACGTTC. It translates to CSVGEEYYVYTF.

On this clonotype: The junction departs from germline at one end; a sequencing error may be responsible. This rearrangement joins TRBV6-6 to TRBJ2-7; D call uncertain. Germline assignment: CDR1 MNHNY and CDR2 SVGAGI (reference sequence). CDR3 size: 13 residues. The CDR3 region has the DNA TGTGTCAGCAGCAGTTCTACCCATTACGGGCAGTACTTC. As protein: CVSSSSTHYGQYF.

This clonotype was counted at least ten times. V gene TRBV6-1 combines with J gene TRBJ2-3; D unresolved. Trimming took 6 bases from V and 0 from J, leaving 10 bases between them. CDR1 and CDR2 from the germline V gene are MNHNS and SASEGT. The CDR3 loop spans 14 amino acids. This CDR3 is CASSRLTSTDTQYF. CDR3 coding DNA: TGTGCCAGCAGCCGACTTACCAGCACAGATACGCAGTATTTT.

The chain recombines TRBV6-6 with TRBJ2-7; possible D gene TRBD2, 6 bases. Trimming removed 6 bases at V and 6 bases at J, with 21 bases between. CDR1 MNHNY and CDR2 SVGAGI come from the germline V gene (reference sequence). The CDR3 consists of 15 residues. CDR3 loop: CASSPSETGDLEQYF. The CDR3 bases are TGTGCCAGCAGCCCCTCCGAGACGGGGGACCTCGAGCAGTACTTC.

A single count supports this clonotype. A much larger clone lies a single base off, so this may be a read error. The rearrangement joins TRBV7-9 to TRBJ1-2; TRBD1 aligns across 7 bases. Unmatched junction bases numbered 3, after V lost 3 bases and J lost 5 bases. The CDR3 is 13 amino acids. Per the germline V gene, CDR1 is SEHNR and CDR2 is FQNEAQ (reference sequence). The CDR3 DNA follows: TGTGCCAGCAGCTTCGGGACAGCTTATGGCTACACCTTC. It translates to CASSFGTAYGYTF.

On this clonotype: No conserved phenylalanine or tryptophan ends this CDR3, so it is likely a read error. The chain employs TRBV11-3 and TRBJ2-3, with TRBD2 as a possible D gene (6 bases). This CDR3 comprises 19 residues. Germline V gene data show CDR1 as SGHNT and CDR2 as YENEEA. CDR3: CANSLDQSTAATSTDTQYL. The CDR3 DNA sequence: TGTGCCAACAGCTTAGATCAATCCACAGCGGCTACTAGCACAGATACTCAGTATTTA.

Regarding this clonotype: The CDR3 does not end in the conserved phenylalanine or tryptophan, so this is likely a read error. The CDR3 here is CASSSEWATNEQFC. The CDR3, as DNA: TGTGCCAGCAGCTCAGAGTGGGCAACGAATGAGCAGTTCTGC. The V call is TRBV11-2, the J call TRBJ2-1; D not certain. Trimming shortened V by 4 bases and J by 7 bases, and 14 bases separated the two germline ends. Germline-derived CDR1 and CDR2 are SGHAT and FQNNGV. This CDR3 is built from 14 residues.